Included here is one T cell receptor (beta chain) sequence, with context. Its target is not known. The sample originates from a study of beta chain features in type 1 diabetes. Each donor gave one heparinised blood draw averaging roughly 100 mL. Looked up from germline, CDR1 is SGHNT and CDR2 is YYREEE (reference sequence). The CDR3 sequence is 16 residues long. The trim removed 3 bases at V and 8 bases at J, leaving 12 bases unmatched. The study, taken as a whole, reports: The analysis here could not establish whether HLA type shapes TCRB rearrangement. People with Type 1 diabetes carried modestly yet significantly shorter TCRB CDR3s in all four CD4+ subsets. In patients and controls equally, PCR might favor templates that are shorter.

Of the isolated RNA, all was reverse transcribed, and so the sequenced material was expressed TCRB transcripts. Roughly 3.7 million reads, on average, came from each naive, central memory and regulatory T cell sample. Generated by immunoSEQ multiplex PCR, the TCRdb table keeps only in-frame clones and is missing some. The repertoire includes roughly 730,000 clones, around 15% of them detected once, and 0.022% sits in the top ten. Sequencing input: naive CD4+ T cells from blood. The clonotype was recovered from a man aged 18-30 years with type 1 diabetes. This chain links TRBV5-4 with TRBJ2-2; 8 nucleotides align to TRBD1. CDR3 amino acids: CASSSSPDRAGGELFF. The CDR3 nucleotides read TGTGCCAGCAGCTCAAGCCCGGACAGGGCTGGAGGGGAGCTGTTTTTT.